This is a list of T cell receptor beta chains from one sample in a study of cytomegalovirus exposure and HLA in healthy donors. Sequencing was performed with immunoSEQ multiplex PCR; in TCRdb, only in-frame clones are kept and a portion is missing. The data hold about 130,000 clones, with around 80% observed a single time. Sequencing was performed on PBMCs. The source of these receptors is a man aged 30 to 45 in good health and CMV-seronegative. CDR3s include the opening cysteine and the closing phenylalanine or tryptophan. Fields, in order: V gene, clone size, J gene, CDR3 protein. Some rows have no size entry. The others give once, few or many, or a class for an expanded clone.

v_gene: TRBV7-2
abundance: NA
j_gene: TRBJ1-2
CDR3aa: CASSTGQGYGYTF

v_gene: TRBV9
abundance: NA
j_gene: TRBJ1-5
CDR3aa: CASSGSYSNQPQHF

v_gene: TRBV7-2
abundance: NA
j_gene: TRBJ2-3
CDR3aa: CASSSSGTDTQYF

v_gene: TRBV11-1
abundance: NA
j_gene: TRBJ2-5
CDR3aa: CASSLLDRAVQETQYF

v_gene: TRBV6-6
abundance: many
j_gene: TRBJ2-3
CDR3aa: CASSYLGEAGDTQYF

v_gene: TRBV29-1
abundance: NA
j_gene: TRBJ2-1
CDR3aa: CSARGGIDHNEQFF

v_gene: TRBV4-3
abundance: NA
j_gene: TRBJ1-1
CDR3aa: CASSHFGGDTEAFF

v_gene: TRBV7-2
abundance: NA
j_gene: TRBJ2-1
CDR3aa: CASSRSRGNSYNEQFF

v_gene: TRBV13
abundance: once
j_gene: TRBJ2-7
CDR3aa: CASRRAGVWEQYF

v_gene: TRBV7-2
abundance: medium-sized
j_gene: TRBJ2-7
CDR3aa: CASSPSGTGAYEQYF

v_gene: TRBV7-3
abundance: NA
j_gene: TRBJ1-1
CDR3aa: CASSPSPDTEAFF

v_gene: TRBV10-3
abundance: NA
j_gene: TRBJ2-3
CDR3aa: CAISESRSPGEADTQYF

v_gene: TRBV5-1
abundance: once
j_gene: TRBJ1-3
CDR3aa: CASSPHPGGASGNTIYF

v_gene: TRBV7-9
abundance: NA
j_gene: TRBJ1-4
CDR3aa: CASSRGQVATNEKLFF

v_gene: TRBV5-1
abundance: once
j_gene: TRBJ2-5
CDR3aa: CASSTGWQETQYF

v_gene: TRBV29-1
abundance: NA
j_gene: TRBJ2-3
CDR3aa: CSVEVAGYTDTQYF

v_gene: TRBV10-3
abundance: few
j_gene: TRBJ2-3
CDR3aa: CATGERGPDTQYF

v_gene: TRBV5-1
abundance: NA
j_gene: NA
CDR3aa: CASSLEGRGLHEQYF

v_gene: TRBV14
abundance: NA
j_gene: TRBJ2-3
CDR3aa: CASSPFSGGADTQYF

v_gene: TRBV6-8
abundance: NA
j_gene: TRBJ2-5
CDR3aa: CAGRQGAFWETQYF

v_gene: TRBV6-5
abundance: NA
j_gene: TRBJ1-6
CDR3aa: CASKGAGPLHF

v_gene: TRBV5-5
abundance: NA
j_gene: TRBJ2-5
CDR3aa: CASSLADSSTGETQYF

v_gene: TRBV5-1
abundance: NA
j_gene: TRBJ2-1
CDR3aa: CASRREGTYNEQFF

v_gene: TRBV2
abundance: NA
j_gene: TRBJ2-5
CDR3aa: CASRRGRLAEQETQYF

v_gene: TRBV10-2
abundance: NA
j_gene: TRBJ2-7
CDR3aa: CASMPGTGSYEQYF

v_gene: TRBV6-5
abundance: NA
j_gene: TRBJ2-3
CDR3aa: CASRRTAGTDTQYF

v_gene: TRBV27
abundance: NA
j_gene: TRBJ2-1
CDR3aa: CASSLLGLSYNEQFF

v_gene: TRBV7-2
abundance: NA
j_gene: TRBJ2-2
CDR3aa: CASSSSVAGVLNTGELFF

v_gene: TRBV2
abundance: NA
j_gene: TRBJ2-7
CDR3aa: CASSAGGVHEQYF

v_gene: TRBV6-5
abundance: NA
j_gene: TRBJ2-7
CDR3aa: CASGRTRDRGYEQYF

v_gene: TRBV7-3
abundance: NA
j_gene: TRBJ1-1
CDR3aa: CASRKTWNTEAFF

v_gene: TRBV18
abundance: once
j_gene: TRBJ1-2
CDR3aa: CASSGTGQGYGYTF